One and the same sample provided the 32 T cell receptor beta chains below, sequenced in a study. TCRdb reprocessed the 5' RACE reads with MiXCR, giving one entry per CDR3 protein. The sample consists of tens of thousands of distinct CDR3 sequences, 30% of them appearing once. The sequencing input was tumor-infiltrating memory CD4+ T cells sorted from the breast tumor. The subset: memory CD4+ T cells, CD4+CD45RO+CD25-. These receptors were obtained from a female donor with breast cancer.

The chain links TRBV5-1 to TRBJ2-7; D remains ambiguous. V was cut by 5 bases and J by 6 bases, with 15 bases left in between. Germline assignment: CDR1 SGHRS and CDR2 YFSETQ. CDR3 length: 13 amino acids. CDR3: CASRFNRASEQYF. The CDR3 bases are TGCGCCAGCAGATTTAACCGAGCCTCCGAGCAGTACTTC. Combining the CDR3 with reference TRBV5-1 and TRBJ2-7 gives the whole variable domain KAGVTQTPRYLIKTRGQQVTLSCSPISGHRSVSWYQQTPGQGLQFLFEYFSETQRNKGNFPGRFSGRQFSNSRSEMNVSTLELGDSALYLCASRFNRASEQYFGPGTRLTVT.

In DNA form, the CDR3 reads TGCAGTGCTTCCCCCTCCGGGACTAGCGGGGGGGCAGGCACCGGGGAGCTGTTTTTT. Encoded protein: CSASPSGTSGGAGTGELFF. V is TRBV20-1 and J is TRBJ2-2, with 16 positions matching TRBD2. CDR3 length equals 19 residues. The V gene end was trimmed by 5 bases and the J gene end by 4 bases; junction bases not matched to a gene: 13. Germline V gene data show CDR1 as DFQATT and CDR2 as SNEGSKA (reference sequence).

The V call is TRBV7-2, the J call TRBJ2-1, with D hard to call. CDR1 and CDR2 (germline): SGHTA, FQGNSA. The length of the CDR3 is 12 residues. Trimming left V 6 bases short and J 7 bases short, with 10 bases between. CDR3 region: CASRMTLNEQFF. The DNA for the CDR3 is TGTGCCAGCAGAATGACTCTAAATGAGCAGTTCTTC.

This clonotype was counted at least ten times. The rearrangement uses TRBV7-2 and TRBJ1-1; 8 bases are a match to TRBD1. Trimming removed 1 base from V and 1 base from J; junction bases left unmatched: 5. Germline lookup yields CDR1 SGHTA and CDR2 FQGNSA. This CDR3 has 16 amino acids. The CDR3 region is CASSLDRGSWNTEAFF. DNA for the CDR3: TGTGCCAGCAGCTTAGACAGGGGGTCTTGGAACACTGAAGCTTTCTTT.

This clonotype has just a few counts. This chain uses TRBV5-1 with TRBJ2-3; 7 bases line up with TRBD2. J lost 6 bases, V lost 0 bases, and 7 bases had no gene match. The CDR3 extends over 15 amino acids. The germline gives CDR1 SGHRS, CDR2 YFSETQ. The CDR3 protein is CASSLAGGSSDTQYF. CDR3 coding DNA: TGCGCCAGCAGCTTGGCGGGAGGCTCTTCCGATACGCAGTATTTT.

The rearrangement uses TRBV6-5 and TRBJ1-2; D is perhaps TRBD1 (5 bases). The CDR3 covers 14 residues. The germline CDR1 and CDR2 sequences are MNHEY and SVGAGI. Trimming stripped 7 bases from V and 8 bases from J, with 20 bases between. The CDR3 spells CASTSPSGPRGYTF. The CDR3, as DNA: TGTGCCAGCACTTCCCCCTCAGGGCCCCGGGGCTACACCTTC.

The genes are TRBV2 and TRBJ2-5; TRBD1 aligns across 9 bases. J was trimmed by 4 bases and V by 8 bases; bases with no gene match: 8. CDR3 length: 14 residues. The V gene's germline CDR1 is SNHLY and CDR2 FYNNEI. CDR3 sequence reads: CASPGQGKAETQYF. CDR3 nucleotide sequence: TGTGCCAGCCCCGGACAGGGGAAGGCAGAGACCCAGTACTTC.

This clonotype has more than one count but fewer than ten. The V and J genes are TRBV4-1 and TRBJ1-5, with D perhaps matching TRBD1 (5 bases). Germline lookup yields CDR1 MGHRA and CDR2 YSYEKL. The CDR3 consists of 15 residues. V was cut by 1 base and J by 0 bases, with 7 bases left in between. The CDR3 DNA sequence: TGCGCCAGCAGCCAAGGGGGGGATAGCAATCAGCCCCAGCATTTT. It specifies CASSQGGDSNQPQHF.

The table lists this clonotype with a few counts. V usage is TRBV12-3 or TRBV12-4 and J usage is TRBJ2-7, with 9 bases matching TRBD1. The CDR3 is made up of 14 amino acids. The J segment lost 5 bases and the V segment lost 6 bases, leaving 8 bases of the junction unmatched. The CDR3 is CASRRDRALHEQYF. The CDR3 DNA reads TGTGCCAGCAGGAGGGACAGGGCCCTCCACGAGCAGTACTTC.

Only a few counts were recorded for this clonotype. The chain links TRBV20-1 to TRBJ2-3; 7 nucleotides line up with TRBD2. Germline CDR1 reads DFQATT; CDR2 reads SNEGSKA (reference sequence). Trimming cost V 2 bases and J 2 bases; bases outside gene matches: 16. The CDR3 has 18 amino acids. CDR3 nucleotide sequence: TGCAGTGCTAGAAATGCCACTCGGGACTACCAAGACACAGATACGCAGTATTTT. Its translation is CSARNATRDYQDTDTQYF.

The gene calls are TRBV2 and TRBJ2-3; D call uncertain. The CDR3 consists of 13 residues. Trimming took off 7 bases at V and 6 bases at J, with 14 bases between the two ends. From germline, CDR1 is SNHLY and CDR2 FYNNEI. The CDR3 loop is CASNNRGADTQYF. DNA for the CDR3: TGTGCCAGCAACAACCGCGGCGCGGATACGCAGTATTTT. Full variable domain (missing parts from reference TRBV2 and TRBJ2-3): EPEVTQTPSHQVTQMGQEVILRCVPISNHLYFYWYRQILGQKVEFLVSFYNNEISEKSEIFDDQFSVERPDGSNFTLKIRSTKLEDSAMYFCASNNRGADTQYFGPGTRLTVL.

This clonotype was seen a few times. The rearrangement links TRBV13 to TRBJ2-7; no clear D. The CDR3 spans 16 residues. The V and J ends lost 1 base and 3 bases respectively, with 16 bases between them. The germline CDR1 and CDR2 sequences are PRHDT and FYEKMQ (reference sequence). The DNA of the CDR3 is TGTGCCAGCAGCTTAGAATCAGGCCTCCTAGGCTACGAGCAGTACTTC. This sequence encodes CASSLESGLLGYEQYF.

The chain uses TRBV7-2 and TRBJ1-4, with D unresolved. Germline assignment: CDR1 SGHTA and CDR2 FQGNSA. The CDR3 length is 12 residues. V was clipped by 6 bases and J by 7 bases, with 9 bases between them. Here the CDR3 reads CASSFSSEKLFF. For the CDR3, the DNA is TGTGCCAGCAGTTTCTCGTCTGAAAAACTGTTTTTT.

In regard to this clonotype: This sequence may be a read error, since a much larger clone differs from it by one base. This chain uses TRBV5-1 with TRBJ1-6; D possibly corresponds to TRBD1 (6 bases). This CDR3 has 13 amino acids. Germline loops: CDR1 SGHRS, CDR2 YFSETQ. Between the trimmed V and J ends, which lost 4 bases and 8 bases, there was a span of 10 bases. CDR3 in amino acids: CASSRTADSPLHF. DNA for the CDR3: TGCGCCAGCAGCCGGACAGCTGATTCACCCCTCCACTTT.

The CDR3 sequence is CASSSREHNQPQHF. The CDR3 nucleotides are TGTGCCAGCAGCTCCCGGGAACACAATCAGCCCCAGCATTTT. The chain employs TRBV13 and TRBJ1-5; no clear D. The CDR3 has 14 amino acids. V gave up 4 bases and J gave up 3 bases, with 10 bases separating them. Germline V lookup: CDR1 PRHDT, CDR2 FYEKMQ (reference sequence).

This clonotype was counted many times. This chain's CDR3 is CASSPRDRGGETQYF. The DNA of the CDR3 is TGCGCCAGCTCTCCCCGGGACAGGGGAGGGGAGACCCAGTACTTC. The chain carries TRBV4-1 and TRBJ2-5; TRBD1 matches 10 bases. Germline-derived CDR1 and CDR2 are MGHRA and YSYEKL. Losses at the gene ends were 8 bases for V and 5 bases for J; bases not matched to a gene: 11. The CDR3 has 15 residues.

This clonotype was observed a handful of times. V gene TRBV12-3 or TRBV12-4 combines with J gene TRBJ1-2; 9 nucleotides match TRBD1. This CDR3 has 13 residues. The junction had 5 bases not matched to a gene; V was cut back by 4 bases and J by 8 bases. This chain's CDR3 is CASSSRDRDGYTF. The CDR3 DNA sequence: TGTGCCAGCAGTTCCCGGGACAGGGACGGCTACACCTTC.

Remarks on this clonotype: The junction does not match germline at one end; this may be a read error. The genes are TRBV9 and TRBJ2-5; 12 nucleotides match TRBD1. Germline V gene sequence: CDR1 SGDLS, CDR2 YYNGEE. This CDR3 comprises 16 residues. CDR3 nucleotides: TGCGCCAGCAGCCCGGGGACAGGGGGCTACCAAGAGACCCAGTACTTC. Translated: CASSPGTGGYQETQYF.

This clonotype was seen just once. The gene calls are TRBV7-9 and TRBJ2-7; perhaps TRBD1 as D (5 bases). V was pared by 5 bases and J by 2 bases, with 13 bases between. The germline V gene encodes CDR1 SEHNR and CDR2 FQNEAQ (reference sequence). CDR3 length: 14 amino acids. The CDR3 sequence: CASSPADRTYEQYF. CDR3 bases: TGTGCCAGCAGCCCCGCAGACAGAACCTACGAGCAGTACTTC.

This clonotype was recorded many times. This chain links TRBV7-2 with TRBJ2-7, with D perhaps TRBD1 (5 bases). Germline CDR1 is SGHTA and CDR2 is FQGNSA. The CDR3 runs 14 residues. The V end was cut by 3 bases, the J end by 5 bases, with 14 bases between. CDR3 amino acids: CASSLGGANNEQYF. The CDR3 nucleotides read TGTGCCAGCAGCTTGGGTGGGGCTAATAACGAGCAGTACTTC.

This clonotype was seen a few times. The chain is built from TRBV27 and TRBJ2-3, with TRBD2 as a possible D gene (5 bases). V gave up 5 bases and J gave up 2 bases, with 14 bases separating them. From germline, CDR1 is MNHEY and CDR2 SMNVEV (reference sequence). The CDR3 totals 15 residues. The CDR3 DNA follows: TGTGCCAGCAGTCGGCTAGCCTTGATCACAGATACGCAGTATTTT. Its protein product is CASSRLALITDTQYF.

The rearrangement joins TRBV6-6 to TRBJ1-2; D is unresolved. Trimming stripped 2 bases from V and 2 bases from J, with 6 bases between. Germline CDR1 MNHNY, CDR2 SVGAGI (reference sequence). The length of the CDR3 is 13 residues. The CDR3 sequence: CASSYVQNYGYTF. The CDR3 nucleotides are TGTGCCAGCAGTTACGTCCAGAACTATGGCTACACCTTC.

This clonotype has only a few counts. The gene calls are TRBV7-3 and TRBJ2-7, with 9 bases aligning to TRBD2. Trimming cost V 5 bases and J 6 bases; bases outside gene matches: 5. CDR1 and CDR2 from the germline V gene are SGHTA and FQGTGA. This CDR3 comprises 13 residues. In nucleotides, the CDR3 is TGTGCCAGCAGCCTGGGACTAGCAACCGAGCAGTACTTC. This gives the protein CASSLGLATEQYF. The complete variable domain, with remaining parts taken from reference TRBV7-3 and TRBJ2-7, reads GAGVSQTPSNKVTEKGKYVELRCDPISGHTALYWYRQSLGQGPEFLIYFQGTGAADDSGLPNDRFFAVRPEGSVSTLKIQRTERGDSAVYLCASSLGLATEQYFGPGTRLTVT.

The chain joins TRBV5-1 to TRBJ1-4; D gene unclear. From germline, CDR1 is SGHRS and CDR2 YFSETQ. This CDR3 is 15 amino acids long. V was clipped by 0 bases and J by 3 bases, with 9 bases between them. In DNA, the CDR3 is TGCGCCAGCAGCTTGGGGGTTGCAGCTAATGAAAAACTGTTTTTT. Its protein is CASSLGVAANEKLFF.

This clonotype was seen a handful of times. The chain has TRBV7-9 and TRBJ1-4, with TRBD1 matching 8 bases. The CDR3 has 13 amino acids. V shed 4 bases and J 7 bases; nucleotides not matched to a gene: 2. From germline, CDR1 is SEHNR and CDR2 FQNEAQ (reference sequence). CDR3 in amino acids: CASSSTGVEKLFF. For the CDR3, the DNA is TGTGCCAGCAGCTCGACAGGGGTTGAAAAACTGTTTTTT.

This chain connects TRBV4-2 to TRBJ2-1, with D perhaps matching TRBD2 (6 bases). This CDR3 contains 14 residues. Germline V lookup: CDR1 LGHNA, CDR2 YNFKEQ. V dropped 3 bases and J dropped 6 bases, with 12 bases sitting between them. CDR3 DNA: TGTGCCAGCAGCCAGCGGGCGGGGAGCAATGAGCAGTTCTTC. Its protein is CASSQRAGSNEQFF.

The rearrangement uses TRBV7-9 and TRBJ1-3, with a weak D call TRBD1 (6 bases). Germline V gives CDR1 SEHNR, CDR2 FQNEAQ (reference sequence). The CDR3 covers 15 residues. V was shortened by 6 bases and J by 0 bases, with 12 bases between the two germline ends. The CDR3 spells CASSQTGASGNTIYF. For the CDR3, the DNA is TGTGCCAGCAGTCAGACAGGCGCCTCTGGAAACACCATATATTTT.

This sequence joins TRBV28 and TRBJ1-2; 10 nucleotides match TRBD1. J gave up 5 bases and V 1 base, and 1 base lay outside the gene matches. From germline, CDR1 is MDHEN and CDR2 SYDVKM. This CDR3 spans 14 amino acids. The CDR3 DNA follows: TGTGCCAGCAGTTTATCGGGACAGGGGTATGGCTACACCTTC. It is translated as CASSLSGQGYGYTF.

This chain connects TRBV27 to TRBJ2-2, with D perhaps matching TRBD2 (6 bases). Trimming stripped 6 bases from V and 5 bases from J, with 10 bases between. CDR3 length: 13 residues. The germline CDR1 and CDR2 sequences are MNHEY and SMNVEV (reference sequence). The CDR3 spells CASSSGETGELFF. CDR3 DNA sequence: TGTGCCAGCAGCTCGGGGGAGACCGGGGAGCTGTTTTTT.

Remarks on this clonotype: At one end, the junction sequence differs from germline, possibly due to a read error. The chain has TRBV7-7 and TRBJ2-3, with D perhaps given as TRBD1 or TRBD2 (5 bases each). The germline V gene has CDR1 SSHAT and CDR2 FNYEAQ (reference sequence). The CDR3 is 15 amino acids. CDR3: CASSPSAMGADTQYF. CDR3 sequence (DNA): TGTGCTAGCAGCCCCTCCGCTATGGGGGCAGATACGCAGTATTTT.

This clonotype has just a few counts. J is TRBJ2-3 and V is TRBV9; no clear D gene. This CDR3 comprises 14 residues. The germline V gene encodes CDR1 SGDLS and CDR2 YYNGEE. V was shortened by 4 bases and J by 2 bases, with 11 bases between the two germline ends. CDR3 amino acids: CASSRVLNTDTQYF. CDR3 nucleotides: TGTGCCAGCAGCAGGGTCCTTAACACAGATACGCAGTATTTT.

The CDR3, as DNA: TGCAGTGCTAGAGTAGCGGGACCGAGCACAGATACGCAGTATTTT. Amino acid sequence: CSARVAGPSTDTQYF. The chain uses TRBV20-1 and TRBJ2-3; TRBD2 agrees at 8 bases. V shed 1 base and J 0 bases; nucleotides not matched to a gene: 3. Germline V gene data show CDR1 as DFQATT and CDR2 as SNEGSKA (reference sequence). CDR3 length equals 15 residues.